Detailed here is one T cell receptor (beta chain). V lost 0 bases, J lost 5 bases, and 4 bases lay in between. From germline, CDR1 is ENHRY and CDR2 SYGVKD. The CDR3 runs to 13 residues. This entry is derived from a study of cytomegalovirus exposure and HLA in healthy donors. This PCR relied on a set of 60 Vbeta primers and 13 Jbeta primers. Generated by immunoSEQ multiplex PCR, the TCRdb table keeps only in-frame clones and is missing some. This sample has 130,000 or so clones, with 77% found just once. The sequence came from a woman aged 60-75 years in good health and CMV-seronegative. The chain joins TRBV10-3 to TRBJ1-4; no reliable D call. Sequencing was performed on PBMCs. The CDR3: CAISESSNEKLFF. CDR3 bases: TGTGCCATCAGTGAGTCCTCGAATGAAAAACTGTTTTTT.